This T cell receptor (beta chain) was captured by sequencing in a study of T cell responses to AZD1222 COVID-19 vaccine. The CDR3 is 13 amino acids. Germline V CDR1 and CDR2: MNHEY, SVGAGI. The V segment lost 8 bases and the J segment 7 bases; nucleotides outside the gene matches: 6. TCRdb keeps only in-frame clones here, not all; method: immunoSEQ multiplex PCR. The profile shows roughly 120,000 clones, 87% of them singletons. The chain recombines TRBV6-5 with TRBJ2-2, with 8 bases aligning to TRBD2. Specimen: peripheral blood, collected on day 0 of AZD1222 vaccination. This sequence originates from an adult in good health. The CDR3 reads CASCPGGNGELFF. CDR3 coding DNA: TGTGCCAGCTGTCCGGGAGGGAACGGGGAGCTGTTTTTT.